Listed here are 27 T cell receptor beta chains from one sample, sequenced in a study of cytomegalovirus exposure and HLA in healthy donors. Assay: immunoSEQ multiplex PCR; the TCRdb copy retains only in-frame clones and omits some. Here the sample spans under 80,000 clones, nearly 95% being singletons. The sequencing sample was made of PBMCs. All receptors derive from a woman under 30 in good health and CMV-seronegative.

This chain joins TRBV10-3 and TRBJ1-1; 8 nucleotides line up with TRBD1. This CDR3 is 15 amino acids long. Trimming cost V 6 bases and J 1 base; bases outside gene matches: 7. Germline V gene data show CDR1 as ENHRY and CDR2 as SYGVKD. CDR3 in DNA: TGTGCCATCAGGGAGGAGACAGGGGCGAACACTGAAGCTTTCTTT. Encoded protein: CAIREETGANTEAFF.

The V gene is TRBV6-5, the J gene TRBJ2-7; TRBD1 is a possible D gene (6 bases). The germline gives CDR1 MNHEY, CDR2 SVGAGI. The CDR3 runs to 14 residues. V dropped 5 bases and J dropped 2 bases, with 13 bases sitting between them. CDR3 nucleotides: TGTGCCAGCAGTGATACAGGGTTTCCCTACGAGCAGTACTTC. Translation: CASSDTGFPYEQYF.

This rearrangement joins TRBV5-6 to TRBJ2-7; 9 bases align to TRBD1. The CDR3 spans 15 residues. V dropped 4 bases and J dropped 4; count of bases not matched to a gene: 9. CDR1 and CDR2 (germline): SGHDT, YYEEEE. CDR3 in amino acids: CASSPDRGASYEQYF. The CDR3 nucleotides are TGTGCCAGCAGCCCGGACAGGGGTGCGTCATACGAGCAGTACTTC.

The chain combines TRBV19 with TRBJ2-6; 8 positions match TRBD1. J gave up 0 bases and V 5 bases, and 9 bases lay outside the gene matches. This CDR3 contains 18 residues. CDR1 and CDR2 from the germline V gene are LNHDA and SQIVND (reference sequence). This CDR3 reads CASSETGGFISGANVLTF. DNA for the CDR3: TGTGCCAGTAGTGAAACAGGGGGATTTATCTCTGGGGCCAACGTCCTGACTTTC.

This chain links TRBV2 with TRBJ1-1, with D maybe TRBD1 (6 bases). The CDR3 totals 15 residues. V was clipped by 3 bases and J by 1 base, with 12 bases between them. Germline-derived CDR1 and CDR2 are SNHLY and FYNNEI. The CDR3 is CASSDLGAANTEAFF. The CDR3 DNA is TGTGCCAGCAGTGACCTGGGGGCGGCGAACACTGAAGCTTTCTTT.

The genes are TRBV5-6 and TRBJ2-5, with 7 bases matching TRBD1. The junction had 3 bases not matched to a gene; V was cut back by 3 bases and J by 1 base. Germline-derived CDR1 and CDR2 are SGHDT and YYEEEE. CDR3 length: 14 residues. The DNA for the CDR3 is TGTGCCAGCAGCTGGGGGACAGTCCAAGAGACCCAGTACTTC. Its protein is CASSWGTVQETQYF.

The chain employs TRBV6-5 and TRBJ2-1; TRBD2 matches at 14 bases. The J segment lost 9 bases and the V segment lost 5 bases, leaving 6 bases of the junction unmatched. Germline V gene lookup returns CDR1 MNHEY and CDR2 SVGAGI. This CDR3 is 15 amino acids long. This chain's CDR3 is CASSPGLAGVGEQFF. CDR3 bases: TGTGCCAGCAGTCCGGGACTAGCGGGAGTCGGTGAGCAGTTCTTC.

The CDR3 coding sequence is TGTGCCAGCAGTGCTAACACCGAAAGCGATGAGCAGTTCTTC. This sequence encodes CASSANTESDEQFF. This sequence joins TRBV6-4 and TRBJ2-1; D not resolved. Germline loops: CDR1 MRHNA, CDR2 SNTAGT. The CDR3 is 14 amino acids. Trimming took 4 bases from V and 8 from J, leaving 15 bases between them.

The CDR3 region is CASSGTSGPSTDTQYF. For the CDR3, the DNA is TGTGCCAGCAGTGGGACTAGCGGGCCTAGCACAGATACGCAGTATTTT. The chain uses TRBV2 and TRBJ2-3; 11 nucleotides align to TRBD2. The V segment lost 4 bases and the J segment 0 bases; nucleotides outside the gene matches: 3. The CDR3 totals 16 residues. Germline values: CDR1 SNHLY, CDR2 FYNNEI.

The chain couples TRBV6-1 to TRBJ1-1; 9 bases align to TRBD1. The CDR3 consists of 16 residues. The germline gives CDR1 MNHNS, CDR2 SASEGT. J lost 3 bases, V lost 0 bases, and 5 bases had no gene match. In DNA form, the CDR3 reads TGTGCCAGCAGTGAAGCACCCGGGACAGGGCACACTGAAGCTTTCTTT. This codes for CASSEAPGTGHTEAFF.

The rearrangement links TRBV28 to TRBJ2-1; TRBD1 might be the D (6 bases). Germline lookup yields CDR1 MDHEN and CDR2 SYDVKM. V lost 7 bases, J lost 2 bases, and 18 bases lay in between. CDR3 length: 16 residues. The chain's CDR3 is CASTDPKQGPYNEQFF. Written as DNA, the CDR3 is TGTGCCAGCACCGATCCCAAACAGGGACCCTACAATGAGCAGTTCTTC.

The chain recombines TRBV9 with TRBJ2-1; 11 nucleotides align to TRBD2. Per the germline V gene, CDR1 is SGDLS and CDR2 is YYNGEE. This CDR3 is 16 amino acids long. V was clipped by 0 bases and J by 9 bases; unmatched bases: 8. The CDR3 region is CASSVEGLAVGGEQFF. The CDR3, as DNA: TGTGCCAGCAGCGTAGAGGGACTAGCGGTAGGGGGTGAGCAGTTCTTC. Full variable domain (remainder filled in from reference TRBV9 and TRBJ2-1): DSGVTQTPKHLITATGQRVTLRCSPRSGDLSVYWYQQSLDQGLQFLIQYYNGEERAKGNILERFSAQQFPDLHSELNLSSLELGDSALYFCASSVEGLAVGGEQFFGPGTRLTVL.

CDR3 in DNA: TGTGCCAGCAGCAGACAGGGTGGGACTGAAGCTTTCTTT. Its translation is CASSRQGGTEAFF. The gene calls are TRBV28 and TRBJ1-1, with 7 positions matching TRBD1. From germline, CDR1 is MDHEN and CDR2 SYDVKM. The CDR3 runs 13 residues. The V gene end was trimmed by 6 bases and the J gene end by 5 bases; junction bases not matched to a gene: 6.

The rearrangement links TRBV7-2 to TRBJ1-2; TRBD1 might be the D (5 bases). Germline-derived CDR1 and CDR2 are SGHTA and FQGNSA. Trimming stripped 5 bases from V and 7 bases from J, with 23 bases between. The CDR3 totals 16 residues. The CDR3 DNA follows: TGTGCCAGCAGCCGATCGGGCCAGGGAACCTACTCTGGCTACACCTTC. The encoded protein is CASSRSGQGTYSGYTF.

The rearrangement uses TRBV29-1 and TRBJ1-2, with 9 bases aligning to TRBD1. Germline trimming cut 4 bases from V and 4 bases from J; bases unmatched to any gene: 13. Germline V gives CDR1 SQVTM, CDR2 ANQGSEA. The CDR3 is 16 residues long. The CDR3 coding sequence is TGCAGCGTTGCCAGACAGGGGGTAGGGGTGGTCTATGGCTACACCTTC. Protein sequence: CSVARQGVGVVYGYTF.

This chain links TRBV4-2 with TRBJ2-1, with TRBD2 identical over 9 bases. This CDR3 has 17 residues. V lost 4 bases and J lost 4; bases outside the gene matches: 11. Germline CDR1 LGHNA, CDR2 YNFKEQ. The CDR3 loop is CASSLQPGTSLYNEQFF. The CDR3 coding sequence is TGTGCCAGCAGCCTCCAGCCCGGGACTAGCCTTTACAATGAGCAGTTCTTC.

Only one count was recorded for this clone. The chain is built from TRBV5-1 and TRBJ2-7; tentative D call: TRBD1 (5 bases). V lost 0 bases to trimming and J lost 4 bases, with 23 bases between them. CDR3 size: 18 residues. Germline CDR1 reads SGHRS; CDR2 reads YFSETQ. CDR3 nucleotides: TGCGCCAGCAGCTTGGCTCCTCAGGGTCCCACCACCATTTACGAGCAGTACTTC. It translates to CASSLAPQGPTTIYEQYF.

The CDR3 DNA reads as TGTGCCAGCAGCTTAGGTGGGCAGGGGAAAGAGACCCAGTACTTC. Its translation: CASSLGGQGKETQYF. The chain couples TRBV13 to TRBJ2-5, with D perhaps TRBD1 (6 bases). The ends were cut back, 0 bases at V and 3 bases at J, with 11 bases in the middle. CDR1 is PRHDT, CDR2 FYEKMQ, per germline (reference sequence). The CDR3 runs to 15 residues.

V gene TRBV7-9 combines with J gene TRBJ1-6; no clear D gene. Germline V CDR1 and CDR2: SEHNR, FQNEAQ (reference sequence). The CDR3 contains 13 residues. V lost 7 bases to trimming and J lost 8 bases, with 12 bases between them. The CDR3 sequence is CASTQARYSPLHF. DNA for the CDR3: TGTGCCAGCACCCAGGCACGATATTCACCCCTCCACTTT.

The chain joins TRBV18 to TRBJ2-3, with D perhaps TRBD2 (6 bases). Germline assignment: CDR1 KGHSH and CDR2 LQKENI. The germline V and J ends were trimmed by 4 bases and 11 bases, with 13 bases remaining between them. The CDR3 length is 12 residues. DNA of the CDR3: TGTGCCAGCTCACTCGAGGGGCGGGAGCAGTATTTT. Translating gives CASSLEGREQYF.

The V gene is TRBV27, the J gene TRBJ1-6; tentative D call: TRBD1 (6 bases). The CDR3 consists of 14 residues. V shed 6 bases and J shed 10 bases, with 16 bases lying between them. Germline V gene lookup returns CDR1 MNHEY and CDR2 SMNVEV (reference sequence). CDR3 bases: TGTGCCAGCAGCCTGACCACAGGGAGCTCACCCCTCCACTTT. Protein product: CASSLTTGSSPLHF.

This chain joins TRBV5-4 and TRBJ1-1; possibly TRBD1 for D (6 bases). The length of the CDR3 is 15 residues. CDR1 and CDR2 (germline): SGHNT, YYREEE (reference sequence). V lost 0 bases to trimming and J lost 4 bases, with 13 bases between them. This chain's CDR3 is CASSLVPGESTEAFF. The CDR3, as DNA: TGTGCCAGCAGCTTGGTCCCAGGGGAGAGCACTGAAGCTTTCTTT.

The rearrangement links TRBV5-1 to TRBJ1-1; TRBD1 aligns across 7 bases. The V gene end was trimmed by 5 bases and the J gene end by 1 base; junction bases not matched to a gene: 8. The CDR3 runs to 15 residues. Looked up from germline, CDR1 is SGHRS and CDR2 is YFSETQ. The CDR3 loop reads CASSSNQGGNTEAFF. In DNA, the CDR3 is TGCGCCAGCAGTTCAAATCAGGGGGGGAACACTGAAGCTTTCTTT.

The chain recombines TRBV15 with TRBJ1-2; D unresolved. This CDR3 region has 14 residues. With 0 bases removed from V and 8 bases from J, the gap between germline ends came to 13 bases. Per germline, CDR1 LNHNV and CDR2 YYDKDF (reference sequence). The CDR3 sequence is CATSRDQTGGGYTF. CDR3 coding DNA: TGTGCCACCAGCAGAGATCAGACGGGAGGGGGCTACACCTTC.

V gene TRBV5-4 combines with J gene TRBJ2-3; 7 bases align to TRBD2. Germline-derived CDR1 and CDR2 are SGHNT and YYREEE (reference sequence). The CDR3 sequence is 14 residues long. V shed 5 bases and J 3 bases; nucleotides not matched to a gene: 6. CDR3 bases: TGTGCCAGCAGTTGGGAGGGACCGACAGATACGCAGTATTTT. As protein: CASSWEGPTDTQYF.

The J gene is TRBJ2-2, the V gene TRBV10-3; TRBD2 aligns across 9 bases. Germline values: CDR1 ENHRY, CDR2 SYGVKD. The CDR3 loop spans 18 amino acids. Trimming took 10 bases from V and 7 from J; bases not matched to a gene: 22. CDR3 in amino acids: CATHSFAQREASGGELFF. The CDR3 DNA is TGTGCCACCCATTCATTCGCTCAGCGGGAGGCATCGGGCGGGGAGCTGTTTTTT.

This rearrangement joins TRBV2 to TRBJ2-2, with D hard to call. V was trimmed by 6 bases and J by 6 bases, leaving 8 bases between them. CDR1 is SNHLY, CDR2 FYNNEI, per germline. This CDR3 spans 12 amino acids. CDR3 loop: CASSYMAGELFF. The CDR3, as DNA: TGTGCCAGCAGCTATATGGCCGGGGAGCTGTTTTTT.